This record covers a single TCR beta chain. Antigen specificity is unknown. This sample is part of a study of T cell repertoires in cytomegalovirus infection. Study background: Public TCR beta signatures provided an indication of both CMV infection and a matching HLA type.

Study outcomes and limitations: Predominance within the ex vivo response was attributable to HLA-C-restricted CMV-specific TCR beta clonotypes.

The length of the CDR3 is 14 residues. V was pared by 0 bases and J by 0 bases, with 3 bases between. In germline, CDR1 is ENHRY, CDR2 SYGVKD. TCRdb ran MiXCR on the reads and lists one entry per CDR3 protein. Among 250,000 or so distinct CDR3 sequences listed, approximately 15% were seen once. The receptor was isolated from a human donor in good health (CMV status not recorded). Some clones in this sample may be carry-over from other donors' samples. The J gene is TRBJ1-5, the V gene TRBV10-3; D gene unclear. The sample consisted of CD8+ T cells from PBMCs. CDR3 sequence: CAISESYSNQPQHF. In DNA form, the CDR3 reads TGTGCCATCAGTGAGTCGTATAGCAATCAGCCCCAGCATTTT.